The 3 T cell receptor beta chains given below trace back to one sample, sequenced in a study of T cell repertoires in cytomegalovirus infection. One entry per CDR3 protein results from TCRdb running MiXCR on the reads. The repertoire holds about 890,000 distinct CDR3 sequences, with approximately 30% as singletons. No antigen has been identified for these receptors. Here the sequenced sample was cultured CD8+ T cells from PBMCs, taken from culture after CMV antigen stimulation. These receptor sequences come from a human donor in good health (CMV status not recorded). Some clones in this sample may be carry-over from other donors' samples.

V is TRBV27 and J is TRBJ1-1; D not resolved. The V and J ends lost 6 bases and 9 bases respectively, with 11 bases between them. The CDR3 consists of 11 residues. The germline V gene has CDR1 MNHEY and CDR2 SMNVEV (reference sequence). The CDR3 coding sequence is TGTGCCAGCAGGCTAGGGCGTAAAGCTTTCTTT. Protein sequence: CASRLGRKAFF.

V gene TRBV7-9 combines with J gene TRBJ1-2, with 9 nucleotides matching TRBD1. Germline-derived CDR1 and CDR2 are SEHNR and FQNEAQ (reference sequence). The CDR3 consists of 16 residues. V shed 4 bases, J shed 5 bases, and the junction held 11 bases outside the gene matches. In DNA, the CDR3 is TGTGCCAGCAGCTCAACAGGGGGCGGCCTGTCGTATGGCTACACCTTC. It yields the protein CASSSTGGGLSYGYTF.

This clonotype has just a few counts. The J gene is TRBJ2-5, the V gene TRBV4-1; D is possibly TRBD2 (5 bases). The CDR3 has 14 amino acids. Germline CDR1 MGHRA, CDR2 YSYEKL. V lost 0 bases, J lost 7 bases, and 12 bases lay in between. The CDR3 sequence: CASSQDSGSRTQYF. The CDR3 DNA reads TGCGCCAGCAGCCAAGATTCGGGGTCTCGGACCCAGTACTTC.